This is a list of T cell receptor beta chains from one sample in a study of blood T cell repertoires in COVID-19. Measured with immunoSEQ multiplex PCR; TCRdb has only the in-frame clones, and not every one. In the table there are approximately 210,000 clones, 70% to 90% of which are singletons. What was sequenced was peripheral blood. These receptors were collected from a human donor in a cohort sampled during active COVID-19. Each CDR3 is given without its conserved first and last residue.

j_call: TRBJ2-6; v_call: TRBV7-9; cdr3_aa: ASSRTGPGANVLT
j_call: TRBJ2-6; v_call: TRBV27; cdr3_aa: ASSSVSGANVLT
j_call: TRBJ1-3; v_call: TRBV30; cdr3_aa: AHDRASGNTIY
j_call: TRBJ2-2; v_call: TRBV30; cdr3_aa: AWSMPGYTGELF
j_call: TRBJ2-1; v_call: TRBV19; cdr3_aa: ASREDRGRGVEQF
j_call: TRBJ2-3; v_call: TRBV7-2; cdr3_aa: ASSQRDGTADTQY
j_call: TRBJ2-7; v_call: TRBV2; cdr3_aa: ASSESVAREQY
j_call: TRBJ1-5; v_call: TRBV6-2/TRBV6-3; cdr3_aa: ASSYLTGPAQPQH
j_call: TRBJ1-2; v_call: TRBV27; cdr3_aa: ASSSQPGQENT
j_call: TRBJ2-7; v_call: TRBV5-1; cdr3_aa: ASRPPDRGHEQY
j_call: TRBJ2-2; v_call: TRBV27; cdr3_aa: ASRTERVTGELF
j_call: TRBJ2-4; v_call: TRBV19; cdr3_aa: ASSITGTENIQY
j_call: TRBJ2-5; v_call: TRBV29-1; cdr3_aa: SVGRGRKETQY
j_call: TRBJ1-2; v_call: TRBV19; cdr3_aa: ASKQDTSNYGYT
j_call: TRBJ2-2; v_call: TRBV28; cdr3_aa: ASSSWGRGAGELF
j_call: TRBJ2-7; v_call: TRBV2; cdr3_aa: ASSGEGGFSYEQY
j_call: TRBJ1-6; v_call: TRBV7-6; cdr3_aa: ASSSATDYNSPLH
j_call: TRBJ2-1; v_call: TRBV10-1; cdr3_aa: ASSDRTGSGHEQF
j_call: TRBJ1-5; v_call: TRBV18; cdr3_aa: ASSPEGTGDQPQH
j_call: TRBJ2-7; v_call: TRBV6-2/TRBV6-3; cdr3_aa: ASSYLRQGSEQY
j_call: TRBJ1-5; v_call: TRBV6-2/TRBV6-3; cdr3_aa: ASSYEQGNQPQH
j_call: TRBJ2-7; v_call: TRBV12-3/TRBV12-4; cdr3_aa: ASSLQEDYEQY
j_call: TRBJ1-6; v_call: TRBV24-1; cdr3_aa: ATSESGSNSPLH
j_call: TRBJ2-2; v_call: TRBV5-4; cdr3_aa: ATNWDRRTGELF
j_call: TRBJ2-3; v_call: TRBV5-1; cdr3_aa: ASSLVSGGTDTQY
j_call: TRBJ2-6; v_call: TRBV5-1; cdr3_aa: ASSWGDRHSGANVLT
j_call: TRBJ1-1; v_call: TRBV7-2; cdr3_aa: ASSPEVAPAF
j_call: TRBJ2-1; v_call: TRBV9; cdr3_aa: ASSETSGGYEQF
j_call: TRBJ1-6; v_call: TRBV27; cdr3_aa: ASGLQGRNNSPLH
j_call: TRBJ2-5; v_call: TRBV5-5; cdr3_aa: ASSLESGLTLQETQY
j_call: TRBJ2-2; v_call: TRBV9; cdr3_aa: ASSVGPGNTGELF
j_call: TRBJ2-3; v_call: TRBV6-4; cdr3_aa: ASRRTSGRSDTQY
j_call: TRBJ2-7; v_call: TRBV3-1/TRBV3-2; cdr3_aa: ASSHAGSGSYEQY
j_call: TRBJ2-4; v_call: TRBV7-9; cdr3_aa: ASSPLNIQY
j_call: TRBJ1-6; v_call: TRBV6-5; cdr3_aa: ASTGTYNSPLH
j_call: TRBJ1-5; v_call: TRBV4-1; cdr3_aa: ASSQEARGYHQPQH
j_call: TRBJ2-5; v_call: TRBV19; cdr3_aa: ASSIDLAGGRETQY
j_call: TRBJ2-7; v_call: TRBV20-1; cdr3_aa: SASFTGGASYEQY
j_call: TRBJ1-1; v_call: TRBV6-5; cdr3_aa: ASSYEGMNTEAF
j_call: TRBJ1-2; v_call: TRBV6-6; cdr3_aa: ASSYELNYGYT
j_call: TRBJ1-4; v_call: TRBV4-3; cdr3_aa: ASSQGATGVEKLF
j_call: TRBJ1-3; v_call: TRBV7-9; cdr3_aa: ASSLFSSGNTIY
j_call: TRBJ1-5; v_call: TRBV30; cdr3_aa: AWSVQLGSQPQH
j_call: TRBJ2-7; v_call: TRBV10-1; cdr3_aa: ASSESSVGRVGRKY
j_call: TRBJ2-7; v_call: TRBV5-5; cdr3_aa: ASSFTGTPAYEQY
j_call: TRBJ2-2; v_call: TRBV7-2; cdr3_aa: ASSQDLSGELF
j_call: TRBJ2-2; v_call: TRBV5-1; cdr3_aa: ASSLRTGDTGELF
j_call: TRBJ2-5; v_call: TRBV18; cdr3_aa: ASSLGAEKTQY
j_call: TRBJ2-1; v_call: TRBV9; cdr3_aa: ASSVAVGGYNEQF
j_call: TRBJ1-2; v_call: TRBV10-3; cdr3_aa: AISGGTEWNYGYT
j_call: TRBJ1-5; v_call: TRBV18; cdr3_aa: ASSPQGPYQPQH